Below are 17 T cell receptor beta chains sequenced from a single sample in a study of T cells in localized non-small cell lung cancer. Sequencing used immunoSEQ multiplex PCR; TCRdb keeps in-frame clones, though not all of them. The table shows tens of thousands of clones, with about 91% occurring only once. Sample: peripheral blood, taken before any cancer treatment. The receptors come from an older female donor with stage I lung adenocarcinoma.

This sequence joins TRBV2 and TRBJ1-1, with unresolved D. Trimming shortened V by 5 bases and J by 2 bases, and 12 bases separated the two germline ends. Germline V gene data show CDR1 as SNHLY and CDR2 as FYNNEI. The CDR3 is 14 amino acids. The CDR3 bases are TGTGCCAGCAGTCCCGAACTATTAAACACTGAAGCTTTCTTT. This encodes CASSPELLNTEAFF.

The chain links TRBV2 to TRBJ1-2; 7 bases are shared with TRBD1. Germline V gene data show CDR1 as SNHLY and CDR2 as FYNNEI. V lost 4 bases and J lost 2; bases outside the gene matches: 1. CDR3 size: 13 residues. The CDR3 spells CASSATGNYGYTF. The CDR3 DNA follows: TGTGCCAGCAGTGCGACAGGGAACTATGGCTACACCTTC.

The genes are TRBV11-2 and TRBJ2-3, with D unclear. The germline V gene has CDR1 SGHAT and CDR2 FQNNGV. Trimming stripped 5 bases from V and 5 bases from J, with 8 bases between. The CDR3 has 12 residues. CDR3 bases: TGTGCCAGCAGCCAAAGGGTAGATACGCAGTATTTT. Translated: CASSQRVDTQYF.

This clone was detected only once. Relative to the germline gene, one junction end is altered; a read error may explain this. This chain's CDR3 is CASRLEEGSYGYTF. The CDR3 DNA reads TGCGCCAGCAGATTGGAGGAAGGGTCCTATGGCTACACCTTC. The chain has TRBV5-1 and TRBJ1-2; D remains ambiguous. The germline gives CDR1 SGHRS, CDR2 YFSETQ. The CDR3 covers 14 residues.

This clone came up a few times. The chain recombines TRBV5-1 with TRBJ2-7; the match to TRBD2 covers 14 bases. Trimming took 2 bases from V and 4 from J; bases not matched to a gene: 5. The CDR3 is 16 amino acids. Per germline, CDR1 SGHRS and CDR2 YFSETQ. The CDR3 region is CASSFGTSGRGYEQYF. The CDR3 DNA reads as TGCGCCAGCAGCTTCGGGACTAGCGGGAGAGGGTACGAGCAGTACTTC.

The chain combines TRBV5-1 with TRBJ1-4; unclear D gene. Trimming cost V 1 base and J 2 bases, with 9 bases left between them. In germline, CDR1 is SGHRS, CDR2 YFSETQ. The CDR3 runs 15 residues. CDR3 DNA sequence: TGCGCCAGCAGCTTGTCCTCGGCCACTAATGAAAAACTGTTTTTT. Amino acids: CASSLSSATNEKLFF.

The J gene is TRBJ2-2, the V gene TRBV6-5; D remains ambiguous. V gave up 6 bases and J gave up 4 bases, with 15 bases separating them. This CDR3 contains 15 residues. CDR1 MNHEY and CDR2 SVGAGI come from the germline V gene. The CDR3 coding sequence is TGTGCCAGCAGCCTCGTTTATGTTGGCACCGGGGAGCTGTTTTTT. Translation: CASSLVYVGTGELFF.

The rearrangement links TRBV7-2 to TRBJ2-2, with D perhaps matching TRBD1 or TRBD2 (5 bases each). Germline CDR1 SGHTA, CDR2 FQGNSA. The CDR3 is 15 amino acids. V gave up 1 base and J gave up 2 bases, with 8 bases separating them. The CDR3 DNA follows: TGTGCCAGCAGCTTAGTGGGGACCAACACCGGGGAGCTGTTTTTT. This encodes CASSLVGTNTGELFF. Together with reference TRBV7-2 and TRBJ2-2, the CDR3 gives the full variable domain: GAGVSQSPSNKVTEKGKDVELRCDPISGHTALYWYRQSLGQGLEFLIYFQGNSAPDKSGLPSDRFSAERTGGSVSTLTIQRTQQEDSAVYLCASSLVGTNTGELFFGEGSRLTVL.

The rearrangement links TRBV19 to TRBJ1-5; D gene unclear. Germline CDR1 LNHDA, CDR2 SQIVND (reference sequence). Trimming cost V 3 bases and J 3 bases, with 3 bases left between them. The CDR3 length is 12 residues. As DNA, the CDR3 is TGTGCCAGTAGTATTGACAATCAGCCCCAGCATTTT. Translating it yields CASSIDNQPQHF.

The chain uses TRBV7-9 and TRBJ1-2, with D maybe TRBD1 (6 bases). The V gene lost 5 bases and the J gene lost 0 bases, with 7 bases spanning the gap. The CDR3 runs to 13 residues. Germline CDR1 and CDR2: SEHNR and FQNEAQ (reference sequence). CDR3 sequence (DNA): TGTGCCAGCAGCGGACAGTCTAACTATGGCTACACCTTC. Translation gives CASSGQSNYGYTF.

The V call is TRBV2, the J call TRBJ1-1, with TRBD1 matching 8 bases. Trimming took 7 bases from V and 10 from J; bases not matched to a gene: 17. The CDR3 runs 15 residues. The germline V gene has CDR1 SNHLY and CDR2 FYNNEI. CDR3 protein: CASISQGADISGAFF. DNA for the CDR3: TGTGCCAGCATCTCTCAGGGGGCGGATATCTCTGGAGCTTTCTTT.

The chain uses TRBV6-4 and TRBJ2-6; D may be TRBD1 or TRBD2 (6 bases each). Trimming stripped 3 bases from V and 0 bases from J, with 12 bases between. Germline V gene data show CDR1 as MRHNA and CDR2 as SNTAGT. The CDR3 loop spans 17 amino acids. CDR3 DNA: TGTGCCAGCAGTGAGAGGGGGGTGGGCTCTGGGGCCAACGTCCTGACTTTC. Translating it yields CASSERGVGSGANVLTF.

The genes are TRBV10-2 and TRBJ1-1; no clear D. CDR3 length: 13 residues. Germline CDR1 is WSHSY and CDR2 is SAAADI. The V end was cut by 2 bases, the J end by 5 bases, with 9 bases between. The CDR3 protein is CASSEREGTEAFF. The CDR3 nucleotides are TGCGCCAGCAGTGAGAGGGAGGGAACTGAAGCTTTCTTT.

This clone was picked up one time. This chain joins TRBV19 and TRBJ2-2, with a possible D match to TRBD2 (6 bases). Germline CDR1 is LNHDA and CDR2 is SQIVND (reference sequence). The ends were cut back, 5 bases at V and 3 bases at J, with 13 bases in the middle. This CDR3 spans 15 amino acids. The CDR3 DNA is TGTGCCAGTAGTCGCAGGGTAGCGGACACCGGGGAGCTGTTTTTT. Protein sequence: CASSRRVADTGELFF. Looking up the rest from reference TRBV19 and TRBJ2-2 gives the full variable domain: DGGITQSPKYLFRKEGQNVTLSCEQNLNHDAMYWYRQDPGQGLRLIYYSQIVNDFQKGDIAEGYSVSREKKESFPLTVTSAQKNPTAFYLCASSRRVADTGELFFGEGSRLTVL.

The rearrangement joins TRBV5-6 to TRBJ1-1, with a tentative D call TRBD1 (5 bases). The CDR3 consists of 14 residues. Trimming shortened V by 4 bases and J by 5 bases, and 15 bases separated the two germline ends. Germline V CDR1 and CDR2: SGHDT, YYEEEE. CDR3 DNA: TGTGCCAGCAGCCTGGGACTGCAGGAGACTGAAGCTTTCTTT. Residues: CASSLGLQETEAFF.

The genes are TRBV18 and TRBJ2-7, with a tentative D call TRBD1 (6 bases). Per the germline V gene, CDR1 is KGHSH and CDR2 is LQKENI. The CDR3 runs 15 residues. Trimming removed 0 bases at V and 5 bases at J, with 14 bases between. CDR3 sequence reads: CASSPPYRVANEQYF. The CDR3 DNA sequence: TGTGCCAGCTCACCACCGTACAGGGTTGCCAACGAGCAGTACTTC.

The rearrangement joins TRBV10-2 to TRBJ2-5; 10 nucleotides agree with TRBD2. The V gene end was trimmed by 6 bases and the J gene end by 0 bases; junction bases not matched to a gene: 4. The CDR3 covers 15 residues. CDR1 is WSHSY, CDR2 SAAADI, per germline. Here the CDR3 DNA reads TGCGCCAGCAGACCTAGCGGGGGAGACCAAGAGACCCAGTACTTC. Protein product: CASRPSGGDQETQYF.